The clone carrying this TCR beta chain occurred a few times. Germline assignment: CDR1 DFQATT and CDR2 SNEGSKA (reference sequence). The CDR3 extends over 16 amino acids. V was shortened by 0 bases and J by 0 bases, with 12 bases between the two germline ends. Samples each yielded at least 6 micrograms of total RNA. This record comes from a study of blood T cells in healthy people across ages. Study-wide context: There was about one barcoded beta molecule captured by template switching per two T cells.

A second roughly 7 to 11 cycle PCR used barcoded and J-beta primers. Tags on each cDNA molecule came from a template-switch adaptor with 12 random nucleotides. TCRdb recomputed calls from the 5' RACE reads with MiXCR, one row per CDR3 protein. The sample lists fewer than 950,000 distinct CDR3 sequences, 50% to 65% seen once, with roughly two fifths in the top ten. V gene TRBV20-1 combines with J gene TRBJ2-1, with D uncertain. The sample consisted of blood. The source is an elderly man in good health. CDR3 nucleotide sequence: TGCAGTGCTAGAGATGGCGGCCCGAGCTCCTACAATGAGCAGTTCTTC. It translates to CSARDGGPSSYNEQFF.